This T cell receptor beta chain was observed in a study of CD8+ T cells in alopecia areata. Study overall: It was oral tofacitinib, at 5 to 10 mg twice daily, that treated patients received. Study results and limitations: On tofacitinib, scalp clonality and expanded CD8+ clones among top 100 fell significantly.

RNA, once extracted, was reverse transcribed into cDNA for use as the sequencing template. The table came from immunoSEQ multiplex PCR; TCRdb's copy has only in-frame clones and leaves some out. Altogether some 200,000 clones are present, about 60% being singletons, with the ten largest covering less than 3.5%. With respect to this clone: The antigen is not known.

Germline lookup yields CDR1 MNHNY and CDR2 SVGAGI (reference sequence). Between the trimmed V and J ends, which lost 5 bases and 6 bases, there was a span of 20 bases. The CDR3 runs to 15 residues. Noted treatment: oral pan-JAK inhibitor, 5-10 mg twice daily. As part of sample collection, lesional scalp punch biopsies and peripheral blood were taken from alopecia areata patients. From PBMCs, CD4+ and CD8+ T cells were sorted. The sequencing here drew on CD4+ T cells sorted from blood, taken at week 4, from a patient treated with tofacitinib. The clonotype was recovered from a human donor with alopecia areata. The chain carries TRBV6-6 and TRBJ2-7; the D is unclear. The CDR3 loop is CASSLHDGPSLEQYF. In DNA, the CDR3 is TGTGCCAGCAGTCTTCATGACGGGCCCTCCCTCGAGCAGTACTTC.